These 32 T cell receptor beta chains share one sample of origin, sequenced in a study of T cells in Graves' hyperthyroidism and ophthalmopathy. TCR beta CDR3 regions were amplified from RNA. With the HTBI primer set, the TCR CDR3 went through a first round of RT-PCR. TCRdb fed the multiplex PCR reads into MiXCR, producing one record per CDR3 protein. The repertoire holds roughly 93,000 distinct CDR3 sequences, 35% to 45% seen once, with about 9.4% in the top ten. Sequenced sample: peripheral blood or thyroid tissue (not recorded which). These receptors were taken from a woman aged 25-40 years with Graves' hyperthyroidism.

This clonotype was counted a few times. The rearrangement links TRBV7-8 to TRBJ2-7; 10 bases agree with TRBD1. Looked up from germline, CDR1 is SGHVS and CDR2 is FQNEAQ. The CDR3 length is 17 residues. The J segment lost 4 bases and the V segment lost 6 bases, leaving 15 bases of the junction unmatched. The CDR3 is CASSPLVPGTGDYEQYF. CDR3 bases: TGTGCCAGCAGTCCGCTCGTACCTGGGACAGGGGATTACGAGCAGTACTTC.

This clonotype was picked up many times. The rearrangement uses TRBV24-1 and TRBJ1-2; D not resolved. Germline CDR1 is KGHDR and CDR2 is SFDVKD. Trimming shortened V by 2 bases and J by 4 bases, and 10 bases separated the two germline ends. This CDR3 has 14 residues. In nucleotides, the CDR3 is TGTGCCACCAGTGATTCCGGCGGGATCTATGGCTACACCTTC. It encodes CATSDSGGIYGYTF.

This clonotype was seen ten or more times. The rearrangement joins TRBV7-2 to TRBJ2-3, with a tentative D call TRBD2 (5 bases). The V gene lost 3 bases and the J gene lost 1 base, with 17 bases spanning the gap. The CDR3 is 17 amino acids. Germline loops: CDR1 SGHTA, CDR2 FQGNSA. The CDR3: CASSLSARVTGTDTQYF. CDR3 nucleotide sequence: TGTGCCAGCAGCTTGTCGGCGAGGGTCACAGGCACAGATACGCAGTATTTT.

This chain connects TRBV7-2 to TRBJ1-4; D unresolved. CDR1 is SGHTA, CDR2 FQGNSA, per germline. This CDR3 is 12 amino acids long. Here the CDR3 DNA reads TGTGCTAGAGTTTGGGCTAGTGAAAAACTGTTTTTT. This sequence encodes CARVWASEKLFF. Using reference TRBV7-2 and TRBJ1-4 for the parts outside the CDR3, the full variable domain is GAGVSQSPSNKVTEKGKDVELRCDPISGHTALYWYRQSLGQGLEFLIYFQGNSAPDKSGLPSDRFSAERTGGSVSTLTIQRTQQEDSAVYLCARVWASEKLFFGSGTQLSVL.

This clonotype has a count of ten or more. The V call is TRBV20-1, the J call TRBJ2-5; a possible D gene is TRBD1 (6 bases). Germline-derived CDR1 and CDR2 are DFQATT and SNEGSKA (reference sequence). The V end was cut by 4 bases, the J end by 5 bases, with 14 bases between. The CDR3 consists of 13 residues. The CDR3 DNA reads as TGCAGTGCTAATCAAAACAGGGTGGAGACCCAGTACTTC. Protein sequence: CSANQNRVETQYF.

The rearrangement links TRBV12-3 or TRBV12-4 to TRBJ2-7; unclear D gene. The CDR3 spans 16 residues. V shed 5 bases and J shed 1 base, with 18 bases lying between them. The CDR3 protein is CASSNPGSQQSYEQYF. The CDR3 DNA reads as TGTGCCAGCAGTAACCCAGGCAGCCAACAATCCTACGAGCAGTACTTC.

The CDR3 reads CASREVGLAGGADTQYF. As DNA, the CDR3 is TGTGCCAGCAGGGAGGTGGGACTAGCGGGAGGGGCAGATACGCAGTATTTT. V is TRBV6-1 and J is TRBJ2-3, with 16 bases aligning to TRBD2. Unmatched junction bases numbered 7, after V lost 6 bases and J lost 4 bases. CDR1 is MNHNS and CDR2 is SASEGT in the germline V gene. The CDR3 is 17 amino acids.

This chain links TRBV7-9 with TRBJ1-1, with TRBD1 matching 9 bases. J gave up 10 bases and V 2 bases, and 8 bases lay outside the gene matches. Germline V gives CDR1 SEHNR, CDR2 FQNEAQ (reference sequence). The CDR3 is 14 residues long. Here the CDR3 reads CASSLMGQGYGAFF. CDR3 DNA sequence: TGTGCCAGCAGCTTAATGGGACAGGGTTATGGAGCTTTCTTT.

This clonotype was observed once. The CDR3 ends on some other residue instead of the conserved phenylalanine or tryptophan, so this is likely a read error. It is unclear where the CDR3 begins or ends on the DNA, so no DNA is shown, and the CDR3 is as TCRdb lists it. The chain carries TRBV15 and TRBJ1-1; the table assigns TRBD1, which was not confirmed against the DNA. Looked up from germline, CDR1 is LNHNV and CDR2 is YYDKDF (reference sequence). Both ends counted, the CDR3 spans 14 residues. CDR3 residues: CATSRGGTGVKASL.

Ten or more counts support this clonotype. The chain has TRBV7-9 and TRBJ1-1; D call uncertain. Germline V CDR1 and CDR2: SEHNR, FQNEAQ (reference sequence). The CDR3 length is 12 residues. V lost 6 bases to trimming and J lost 3 bases, with 8 bases between them. CDR3 protein: CASRWSHTEAFF. The CDR3 DNA reads as TGTGCCAGCAGGTGGAGTCACACTGAAGCTTTCTTT.

This clonotype was counted ten times or more. CDR3 sequence (DNA): TGTGCCAGCAGCTTAGCCGGGGGCAAAGCGGGAGTGGAGGAGACCCAGTACTTC. The encoded protein is CASSLAGGKAGVEETQYF. The chain has TRBV7-9 and TRBJ2-5; 8 bases match TRBD2. The CDR3 runs 18 residues. The trim removed 0 bases at V and 5 bases at J, leaving 14 bases unmatched. Germline CDR1 reads SEHNR; CDR2 reads FQNEAQ (reference sequence).

The sample holds many counts of this clonotype. The chain employs TRBV10-3 and TRBJ1-1, with D possibly TRBD1 on 6 matching bases. There are 14 residues in the CDR3. V was trimmed by 3 bases and J by 2 bases, leaving 10 bases between them. Germline values: CDR1 ENHRY, CDR2 SYGVKD. For the CDR3, the DNA is TGTGCCATCAGTGACCGGGGGGCCAACACTGAAGCTTTCTTT. Encoded protein: CAISDRGANTEAFF.

There are many counts of this clonotype. This rearrangement joins TRBV3-1 to TRBJ1-6; 9 nucleotides agree with TRBD1. The CDR3 covers 16 residues. Germline lookup yields CDR1 LGHDT and CDR2 YNNKEL (reference sequence). After removal of 6 bases from V and 7 bases from J, the junction contained 10 bases not matched to a gene. The chain's CDR3 is CASRRTGGGGNSPLHF. For the CDR3, the DNA is TGTGCCAGCAGAAGAACAGGGGGCGGAGGGAATTCACCCCTCCACTTT.

This clonotype was detected many times. CDR3 sequence reads: CATDRGGDGYTF. The CDR3 region has the DNA TGTGCCACCGACAGGGGAGGGGATGGCTACACCTTC. V and J are TRBV28 and TRBJ1-2, with TRBD1 matching over 8 bases. In germline, CDR1 is MDHEN, CDR2 SYDVKM. V dropped 10 bases and J dropped 6; count of bases not matched to a gene: 7. The CDR3 covers 12 residues.

V gene TRBV7-9 combines with J gene TRBJ1-2; TRBD1 matches at 9 bases. The V and J ends lost 1 base and 5 bases, in that order; junction bases with no gene match: 5. Germline V gene data show CDR1 as SEHNR and CDR2 as FQNEAQ (reference sequence). This CDR3 contains 15 residues. CDR3 in DNA: TGTGCCAGCAGCTTAGGGTACGGGACAGGGTATGGCTACACCTTC. This encodes CASSLGYGTGYGYTF. Supplemented by reference TRBV7-9 and TRBJ1-2, the full variable domain reads DTGVSQNPRHKITKRGQNVTFRCDPISEHNRLYWYRQTLGQGPEFLTYFQNEAQLEKSRLLSDRFSAERPKGSFSTLEIQRTEQGDSAMYLCASSLGYGTGYGYTFGSGTRLTVV.

Ten or more counts support this clonotype. The chain couples TRBV6-1 to TRBJ1-2, with D hard to call. Looked up from germline, CDR1 is MNHNS and CDR2 is SASEGT. Deletions cut 2 bases from V and 4 bases from J, with 8 bases between. The CDR3 totals 13 residues. Written as DNA, the CDR3 is TGTGCCAGCAGTGAACCGCCAGGCTATGGCTACACCTTC. It codes for CASSEPPGYGYTF.

V usage is TRBV30 and J usage is TRBJ2-7, with D possibly matching TRBD2 (5 bases). Germline V CDR1 and CDR2: GTSNPN, SVGIG (reference sequence). The CDR3 is made up of 12 amino acids. The V and J ends lost 2 bases and 5 bases respectively, with 10 bases between them. The CDR3 is CAWSPNGDEQYF. CDR3 bases: TGTGCCTGGAGTCCCAACGGGGACGAGCAGTACTTC.

This chain links TRBV3-1 with TRBJ2-7, with 8 bases that match TRBD2. V trimming: 3 bases; J trimming: 2 bases; junction bases outside the gene matches: 6. Germline V gives CDR1 LGHDT, CDR2 YNNKEL (reference sequence). There are 15 residues in the CDR3. The CDR3 nucleotides read TGTGCCAGCAGCCACGGGACTAGTCAGACCTACGAGCAGTACTTC. Its translation: CASSHGTSQTYEQYF.

This clonotype was counted many times. This rearrangement joins TRBV27 to TRBJ1-4; 7 nucleotides agree with TRBD1. V trimming: 6 bases; J trimming: 8 bases; junction bases outside the gene matches: 6. In germline, CDR1 is MNHEY, CDR2 SMNVEV (reference sequence). This CDR3 has 13 residues. In DNA, the CDR3 is TGTGCCAGCAGCCGACAGGGAGGGGAAAAACTGTTTTTT. Translated: CASSRQGGEKLFF.

The J gene is TRBJ2-3, the V gene TRBV7-2, with TRBD2 matching 11 bases. The CDR3 contains 18 residues. Germline V gene sequence: CDR1 SGHTA, CDR2 FQGNSA. Losses at the gene ends were 5 bases for V and 5 bases for J; bases not matched to a gene: 15. DNA of the CDR3: TGTGCCAGCAGCCCTGGACTAGCGGGCCCATGGGCGCAAGATACGCAGTATTTT. It codes for CASSPGLAGPWAQDTQYF.

Ten or more counts support this clonotype. This sequence joins TRBV20-1 and TRBJ2-7; TRBD2 aligns across 8 bases. V was pared by 6 bases and J by 3 bases, with 4 bases of the junction left unmatched. The CDR3 is 12 amino acids. CDR1 and CDR2 from the germline V gene are DFQATT and SNEGSKA (reference sequence). The CDR3: CSALRGDYEQYF. The CDR3 region has the DNA TGCAGTGCGTTGCGGGGGGACTACGAGCAGTACTTC.

The chain joins TRBV24-1 to TRBJ2-7; 11 nucleotides match TRBD2. Germline CDR1 reads KGHDR; CDR2 reads SFDVKD. Germline trimming cut 10 bases from V and 3 bases from J; bases unmatched to any gene: 7. The CDR3 contains 14 residues. DNA of the CDR3: TGTGCCACAGGTACTAGCGGGAGTTACTACGAGCAGTACTTC. This codes for CATGTSGSYYEQYF.

This clonotype was found many times. J is TRBJ2-7 and V is TRBV30; possible D gene TRBD2, 6 bases. V was clipped by 3 bases and J by 0 bases, with 12 bases between them. Per the germline V gene, CDR1 is GTSNPN and CDR2 is SVGIG (reference sequence). The CDR3 length is 14 residues. The CDR3 region is CAWRRELASYEQYF. CDR3 in DNA: TGTGCCTGGAGGCGTGAACTAGCCTCCTACGAGCAGTACTTC.

Of note for this clonotype: At one of its ends the junction is not consistent with the germline gene, which may arise from a read error. The chain carries TRBV20-1 and TRBJ1-2; no firm D call. Germline V gene data show CDR1 as DFQATT and CDR2 as SNEGSKA (reference sequence). CDR3 length equals 11 residues. The CDR3 loop is CGAPLGSGCTF. In DNA form, the CDR3 reads TGCGGTGCCCCACTGGGTTCTGGCTGCACCTTC.

This clonotype has ten or more counts. This chain uses TRBV7-3 with TRBJ2-3; the D gene is possibly TRBD2 (5 bases). The CDR3 length is 17 residues. Germline-derived CDR1 and CDR2 are SGHTA and FQGTGA. V lost 0 bases and J lost 1, with 14 bases in between. CDR3 nucleotide sequence: TGTGCCAGCAGCTTAACGTTAACGGGGATCGGCACAGATACGCAGTATTTT. This sequence encodes CASSLTLTGIGTDTQYF.

This clonotype came up many times. The chain links TRBV3-1 to TRBJ2-2; TRBD1 is a possible D gene (5 bases). The ends were cut back, 6 bases at V and 4 bases at J, with 12 bases in the middle. The length of the CDR3 is 14 residues. Looked up from germline, CDR1 is LGHDT and CDR2 is YNNKEL (reference sequence). The CDR3 reads CASRKSQATGELFF. In nucleotides, the CDR3 is TGTGCCAGCAGAAAATCACAGGCCACCGGGGAGCTGTTTTTT.

This clonotype was observed at least ten times. The CDR3 loop reads CSAQRQTRETQYF. Written as DNA, the CDR3 is TGCAGTGCCCAGAGACAGACAAGGGAGACCCAGTACTTC. The chain links TRBV20-1 to TRBJ2-5, with D perhaps TRBD1 (5 bases). V was pared by 6 bases and J by 5 bases, with 16 bases between. This CDR3 has 13 amino acids. Germline CDR1 reads DFQATT; CDR2 reads SNEGSKA (reference sequence).

This clonotype was recorded many times. The chain employs TRBV6-6 and TRBJ1-2, with D tentatively TRBD1 (6 bases). This CDR3 region has 16 residues. The germline gives CDR1 MNHNY, CDR2 SVGAGI (reference sequence). Trimming took off 3 bases at V and 2 bases at J, with 16 bases between the two ends. The CDR3 reads CASSYYQRDINYGYTF. CDR3 coding DNA: TGTGCCAGCAGTTATTACCAACGGGACATCAACTATGGCTACACCTTC.

This clonotype was detected many times. The V and J genes are TRBV20-1 and TRBJ2-6; maybe TRBD2 (6 bases). Between the trimmed V and J ends, which lost 6 bases and 4 bases, there was a span of 13 bases. Germline CDR1 reads DFQATT; CDR2 reads SNEGSKA (reference sequence). This CDR3 comprises 14 residues. The CDR3 region has the DNA TGCAGTGCCGCGACTCGGGGGGGGGCCAACGTCCTGACTTTC. Translated, it gives CSAATRGGANVLTF.

The chain links TRBV28 to TRBJ1-1, with a tentative D call TRBD1 (5 bases). With 5 bases removed from V and 4 bases from J, the gap between germline ends came to 14 bases. The CDR3 has 14 amino acids. CDR1 MDHEN and CDR2 SYDVKM come from the germline V gene. The CDR3 DNA reads as TGTGCCAGCAGTGAAAGGGGTCTGGGCACTGAAGCTTTCTTT. Its translation: CASSERGLGTEAFF.

A remark on this clonotype: A read error may be the cause here, since a much bigger clone is one base away. This chain connects TRBV7-2 to TRBJ1-3; no clear D. V lost 6 bases and J 0 bases, leaving 18 bases between the germline ends. This CDR3 has 17 amino acids. CDR1 and CDR2 from the germline V gene are SGHTA and FQGNSA. The CDR3 reads CASSWGFGEDSGNTIYF. The DNA for the CDR3 is TGTGCCAGCAGTTGGGGATTCGGAGAAGACTCTGGAAACACCATATATTTT.

V usage is TRBV2 and J usage is TRBJ2-3; 12 nucleotides agree with TRBD2. Germline V gene data show CDR1 as SNHLY and CDR2 as FYNNEI. V was clipped by 8 bases and J by 5 bases; unmatched bases: 20. This CDR3 is built from 19 residues. CDR3 DNA: TGTGCCAGCCTAATGGGGGGAGCTAGCGGGAGGGCCGGTGTAGATACGCAGTATTTT. Translated: CASLMGGASGRAGVDTQYF. Based on the CDR3 plus reference TRBV2 and TRBJ2-3, the full variable domain is EPEVTQTPSHQVTQMGQEVILRCVPISNHLYFYWYRQILGQKVEFLVSFYNNEISEKSEIFDDQFSVERPDGSNFTLKIRSTKLEDSAMYFCASLMGGASGRAGVDTQYFGPGTRLTVL.